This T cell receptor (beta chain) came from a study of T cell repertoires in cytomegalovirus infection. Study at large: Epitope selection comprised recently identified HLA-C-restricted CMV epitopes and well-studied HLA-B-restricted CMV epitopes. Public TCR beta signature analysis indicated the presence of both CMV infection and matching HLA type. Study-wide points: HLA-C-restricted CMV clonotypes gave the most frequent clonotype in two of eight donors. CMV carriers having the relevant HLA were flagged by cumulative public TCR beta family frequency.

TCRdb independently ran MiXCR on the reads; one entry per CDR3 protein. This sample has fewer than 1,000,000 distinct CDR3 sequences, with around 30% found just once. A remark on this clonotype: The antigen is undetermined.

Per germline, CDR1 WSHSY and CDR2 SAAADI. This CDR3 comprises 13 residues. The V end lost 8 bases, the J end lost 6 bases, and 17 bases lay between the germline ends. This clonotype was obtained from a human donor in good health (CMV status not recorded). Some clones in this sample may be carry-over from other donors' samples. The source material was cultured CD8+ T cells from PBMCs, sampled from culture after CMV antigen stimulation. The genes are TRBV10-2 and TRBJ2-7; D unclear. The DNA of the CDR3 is TGCGCCAGCTCAAAGGACCCCCGTGGCGAGCAGTACTTC. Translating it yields CASSKDPRGEQYF.